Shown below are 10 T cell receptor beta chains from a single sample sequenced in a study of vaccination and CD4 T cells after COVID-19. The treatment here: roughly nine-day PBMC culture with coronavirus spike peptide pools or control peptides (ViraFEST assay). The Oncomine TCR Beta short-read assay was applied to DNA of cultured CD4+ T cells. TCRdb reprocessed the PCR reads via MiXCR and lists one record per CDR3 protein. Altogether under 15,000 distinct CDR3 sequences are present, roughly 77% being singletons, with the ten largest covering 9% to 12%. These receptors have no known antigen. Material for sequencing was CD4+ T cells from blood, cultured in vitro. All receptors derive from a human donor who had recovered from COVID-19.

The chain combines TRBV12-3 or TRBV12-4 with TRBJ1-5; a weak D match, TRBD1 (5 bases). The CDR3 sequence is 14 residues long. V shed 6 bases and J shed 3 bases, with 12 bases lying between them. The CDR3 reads CASRPTGFNQPQHF. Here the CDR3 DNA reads TGTGCCAGCAGGCCCACAGGTTTCAATCAGCCCCAGCATTTT.

The DNA for the CDR3 is TGTGCCAGCAGCTTCAGGGGGAACACTGAAGCTTTCTTT. This encodes CASSFRGNTEAFF. The rearrangement links TRBV7-9 to TRBJ1-1, with a tentative D call TRBD1 (6 bases). Trimming removed 3 bases from V and 1 base from J, with 6 bases in between. This CDR3 has 13 amino acids. The germline V gene encodes CDR1 SEHNR and CDR2 FQNEAQ (reference sequence).

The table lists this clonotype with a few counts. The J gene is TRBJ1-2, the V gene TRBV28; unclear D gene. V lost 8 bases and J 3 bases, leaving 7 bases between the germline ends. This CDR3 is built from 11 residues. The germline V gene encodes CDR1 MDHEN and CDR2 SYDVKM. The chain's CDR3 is CASEADYGYTF. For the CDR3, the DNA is TGTGCCAGCGAGGCTGACTATGGCTACACCTTC.

CDR3 sequence reads: CASSSLVQETQYF. The CDR3 region has the DNA TGTGCCAGCAGCTCGTTAGTACAAGAGACCCAGTACTTC. The gene calls are TRBV7-2 and TRBJ2-5; D ambiguous. The germline V and J ends were trimmed by 4 bases and 2 bases, with 8 bases remaining between them. CDR3 length equals 13 residues. The germline CDR1 and CDR2 sequences are SGHTA and FQGNSA.

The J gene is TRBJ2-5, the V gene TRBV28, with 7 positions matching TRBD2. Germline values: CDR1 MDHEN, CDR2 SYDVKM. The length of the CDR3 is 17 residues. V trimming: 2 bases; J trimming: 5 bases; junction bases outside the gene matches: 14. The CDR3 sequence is CASSLGLRAGARETQYF. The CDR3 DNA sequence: TGTGCCAGCAGTTTAGGGTTGCGGGCGGGAGCTAGGGAGACCCAGTACTTC.

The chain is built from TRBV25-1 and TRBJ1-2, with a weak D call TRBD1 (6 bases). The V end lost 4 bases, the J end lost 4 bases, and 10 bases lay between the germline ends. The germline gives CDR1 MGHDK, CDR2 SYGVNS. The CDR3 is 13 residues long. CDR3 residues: CASSAGQIYGYTF. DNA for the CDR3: TGTGCCAGCAGTGCCGGACAGATCTATGGCTACACCTTC.

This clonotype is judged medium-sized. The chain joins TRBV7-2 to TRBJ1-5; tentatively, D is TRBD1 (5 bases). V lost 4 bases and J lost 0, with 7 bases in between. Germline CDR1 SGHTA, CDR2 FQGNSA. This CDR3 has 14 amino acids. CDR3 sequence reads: CASSSQGSNQPQHF. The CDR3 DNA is TGTGCCAGCAGCTCCCAGGGTAGCAATCAGCCCCAGCATTTT.

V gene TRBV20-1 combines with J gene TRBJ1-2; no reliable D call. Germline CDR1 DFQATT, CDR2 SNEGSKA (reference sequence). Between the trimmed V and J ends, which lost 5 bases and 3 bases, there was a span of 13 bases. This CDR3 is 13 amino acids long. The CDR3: CSALGQTDYGYTF. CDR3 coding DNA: TGCAGTGCTCTCGGGCAGACCGACTATGGCTACACCTTC.

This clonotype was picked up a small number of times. This CDR3 is CASSLGRNSNQPQHF. CDR3 DNA sequence: TGTGCCAGCAGTTTAGGACGGAATAGCAATCAGCCCCAGCATTTT. V usage is TRBV27 and J usage is TRBJ1-5; D gene ambiguous. CDR1 is MNHEY, CDR2 SMNVEV, per germline (reference sequence). V was cut by 2 bases and J by 0 bases, with 8 bases left in between. This CDR3 region has 15 residues.

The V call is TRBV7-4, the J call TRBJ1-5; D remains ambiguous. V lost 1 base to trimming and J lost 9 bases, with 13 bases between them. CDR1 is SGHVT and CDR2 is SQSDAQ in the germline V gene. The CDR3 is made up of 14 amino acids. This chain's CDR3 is CASSLGRAGSPQHF. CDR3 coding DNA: TGTGCCAGCAGCTTAGGACGGGCGGGTTCGCCCCAGCATTTT.